The 32 T cell receptor beta chains below come from one sample, sequenced in a study of cytomegalovirus exposure and HLA in healthy donors. Clones were read by immunoSEQ multiplex PCR, and TCRdb kept only the in-frame ones, dropping some. Altogether 57,000 or so clones are present, around 94% being singletons, with the ten largest covering 2% to 2.5%. Sequencing was done on a sample of PBMCs. The receptors derive from a man aged 18 to 29 in good health and CMV-seronegative.

The gene calls are TRBV10-1 and TRBJ1-1; D remains unclear. The germline V and J ends were trimmed by 7 bases and 4 bases, with 13 bases remaining between them. From germline, CDR1 is WNHNN and CDR2 SYGVQD (reference sequence). The CDR3 is 13 amino acids. As DNA, the CDR3 is TGCGCCAGCAACTTGGACGAGGGCACTGAAGCTTTCTTT. Amino acids: CASNLDEGTEAFF.

The gene calls are TRBV27 and TRBJ2-1, with 8 positions matching TRBD2. CDR3 length: 13 residues. With V trimmed by 6 bases and J by 6 bases, 4 bases remained unmatched. Per germline, CDR1 MNHEY and CDR2 SMNVEV (reference sequence). The CDR3 DNA follows: TGTGCCAGCAGCGGGGGGGCCCCCAATGAGCAGTTCTTC. The encoded protein is CASSGGAPNEQFF.

The gene calls are TRBV25-1 and TRBJ1-2, with 10 bases that match TRBD1. This CDR3 contains 16 residues. Germline CDR1 is MGHDK and CDR2 is SYGVNS. The J segment lost 2 bases and the V segment lost 0 bases, leaving 3 bases of the junction unmatched. The CDR3: CASSEYGTGENYGYTF. CDR3 DNA sequence: TGTGCCAGCAGTGAATATGGGACAGGGGAGAACTATGGCTACACCTTC.

This clone was seen just once. V and J are TRBV27 and TRBJ2-3; maybe TRBD2 (5 bases). This CDR3 is built from 14 residues. Trimming shortened V by 2 bases and J by 4 bases, and 10 bases separated the two germline ends. CDR1 is MNHEY, CDR2 SMNVEV, per germline (reference sequence). CDR3 region: CASSLAGRADTQYF. In DNA form, the CDR3 reads TGTGCCAGCAGTTTAGCGGGCCGCGCAGATACGCAGTATTTT.

The DNA for the CDR3 is TGTGCCAGCAGTTTCGGGACTAGCGGGAGAGATACGCAGTATTTT. This gives the protein CASSFGTSGRDTQYF. The chain couples TRBV27 to TRBJ2-3, with 14 bases fitting TRBD2. V trimming: 3 bases; J trimming: 5 bases; junction bases outside the gene matches: 1. CDR3 length: 15 amino acids. Germline CDR1 reads MNHEY; CDR2 reads SMNVEV (reference sequence).

The chain is built from TRBV10-3 and TRBJ1-1; D is uncertain. CDR3 length equals 13 residues. V gave up 10 bases and J gave up 4 bases, with 16 bases separating them. In germline, CDR1 is ENHRY, CDR2 SYGVKD. DNA of the CDR3: TGTGCCACGGCACGGGTGGATACCACTGAAGCTTTCTTT. It is translated as CATARVDTTEAFF.

V is TRBV19 and J is TRBJ2-3; D may be TRBD2 (6 bases). Germline CDR1 reads LNHDA; CDR2 reads SQIVND (reference sequence). V was shortened by 1 base and J by 3 bases, with 11 bases between the two germline ends. The CDR3 totals 15 residues. CDR3 protein: CASSIGGTRTDTQYF. CDR3 nucleotide sequence: TGTGCCAGTAGTATAGGGGGGACTCGTACAGATACGCAGTATTTT.

V usage is TRBV30 and J usage is TRBJ1-1, with 9 bases aligning to TRBD1. V gave up 1 base and J gave up 3 bases; unmatched junction bases: 6. The length of the CDR3 is 15 residues. CDR1 is GTSNPN, CDR2 SVGIG, per germline (reference sequence). CDR3 nucleotides: TGTGCCTGGAGTGAGGTTGGGACAGGGTACACTGAAGCTTTCTTT. Translated: CAWSEVGTGYTEAFF.

The gene calls are TRBV12-5 and TRBJ2-3; 7 bases map to TRBD1. Germline lookup yields CDR1 LGHNT and CDR2 FRNRAP. The CDR3 runs 14 residues. Germline trimming cut 2 bases from V and 4 bases from J; bases unmatched to any gene: 3. In nucleotides, the CDR3 is TGTGCTAGTGGTTTGACAGGGGATGCAGATACGCAGTATTTT. Amino acid sequence: CASGLTGDADTQYF. Full variable domain (remainder filled in from reference TRBV12-5 and TRBJ2-3): DARVTQTPRHKVTEMGQEVTMRCQPILGHNTVFWYRQTMMQGLELLAYFRNRAPLDDSGMPKDRFSAEMPDATLATLKIQPSEPRDSAVYFCASGLTGDADTQYFGPGTRLTVL.

This sequence joins TRBV5-1 and TRBJ2-7; 7 bases match TRBD1. Per germline, CDR1 SGHRS and CDR2 YFSETQ. The CDR3 has 15 amino acids. Trimming at V came to 0 bases and at J to 6 bases, leaving 9 bases not matched to a gene. The CDR3 is CASSLAGQGGGEQYF. CDR3 sequence (DNA): TGCGCCAGCAGCTTGGCCGGTCAAGGGGGCGGCGAGCAGTACTTC. Drawing the rest from reference TRBV5-1 and TRBJ2-7, the complete variable domain is KAGVTQTPRYLIKTRGQQVTLSCSPISGHRSVSWYQQTPGQGLQFLFEYFSETQRNKGNFPGRFSGRQFSNSRSEMNVSTLELGDSALYLCASSLAGQGGGEQYFGPGTRLTVT.

The sample holds one count of this clone. The chain links TRBV7-7 to TRBJ2-2; D is perhaps TRBD1 (6 bases). Trimming cost V 6 bases and J 5 bases, with 13 bases left between them. This CDR3 region has 14 residues. CDR1 and CDR2 (germline): SSHAT, FNYEAQ (reference sequence). CDR3 sequence (DNA): TGTGCCAGCAGGCCCACAGGGCAGACCGGGGAGCTGTTTTTT. Translated, it gives CASRPTGQTGELFF.

The chain carries TRBV30 and TRBJ1-3; D unclear. V was clipped by 1 base and J by 3 bases, with 13 bases between them. The germline CDR1 and CDR2 sequences are GTSNPN and SVGIG (reference sequence). CDR3 length: 15 residues. CDR3 nucleotides: TGTGCCTGGAGTGAACAGAGTACTTATGGAAACACCATATATTTT. Amino acid sequence: CAWSEQSTYGNTIYF.

This chain connects TRBV19 to TRBJ2-1, with TRBD2 matching 8 bases. The CDR3 has 17 residues. Trimming removed 4 bases from V and 0 bases from J; junction bases left unmatched: 8. Germline-derived CDR1 and CDR2 are LNHDA and SQIVND (reference sequence). CDR3 loop: CASSTTFSGSSYNEQFF. The CDR3 coding sequence is TGTGCCAGTAGTACCACTTTCAGCGGGAGCTCCTACAATGAGCAGTTCTTC.

The chain employs TRBV6-4 and TRBJ2-7, with TRBD2 matching 7 bases. The junction had 6 bases not matched to a gene; V was cut back by 2 bases and J by 2 bases. CDR1 and CDR2 (germline): MRHNA, SNTAGT. The CDR3 spans 15 residues. CDR3 in amino acids: CASSDSPSGTYEQYF. The CDR3 nucleotides are TGTGCCAGCAGTGACAGCCCCAGCGGGACCTACGAGCAGTACTTC.

The chain employs TRBV2 and TRBJ2-1, with D perhaps TRBD2 (6 bases). V was pared by 8 bases and J by 4 bases, with 15 bases between. Germline-derived CDR1 and CDR2 are SNHLY and FYNNEI. The CDR3 has 14 amino acids. DNA of the CDR3: TGTGCCAGCCCCCGGGACTCCACTTACAATGAGCAGTTCTTC. It encodes CASPRDSTYNEQFF.

This rearrangement joins TRBV4-1 to TRBJ2-5; D is perhaps TRBD2 (6 bases). The germline CDR1 and CDR2 sequences are MGHRA and YSYEKL. V lost 0 bases and J 5 bases, leaving 10 bases between the germline ends. This CDR3 contains 14 residues. The CDR3 region has the DNA TGCGCCAGCAGCCAAGAGGGGGGTTTGGAGACCCAGTACTTC. Its protein is CASSQEGGLETQYF.

This chain connects TRBV5-1 to TRBJ2-3; D is uncertain. Deletions cut 3 bases from V and 4 bases from J, with 15 bases between. CDR3 size: 15 residues. The V gene's germline CDR1 is SGHRS and CDR2 YFSETQ. CDR3 nucleotide sequence: TGCGCCAGCAGCTGGCAGAACAAAGACTCAGATACGCAGTATTTT. Residues: CASSWQNKDSDTQYF.

The chain carries TRBV4-3 and TRBJ1-3; unclear D gene. CDR1 LGHNA and CDR2 YSLEER come from the germline V gene. V lost 2 bases and J 0 bases, leaving 17 bases between the germline ends. This CDR3 has 18 residues. In DNA, the CDR3 is TGCGCCAGCAGCCAACTCCCCGTCGGAACGGGCTCTGGAAACACCATATATTTT. Its protein product is CASSQLPVGTGSGNTIYF.

V gene TRBV19 combines with J gene TRBJ2-3; 8 bases are shared with TRBD2. V was pared by 5 bases and J by 2 bases, with 6 bases of the junction left unmatched. The V gene's germline CDR1 is LNHDA and CDR2 SQIVND (reference sequence). This CDR3 has 15 amino acids. The CDR3 nucleotides read TGTGCCAGTAGTCCAACTAGCGGACTCACAGATACGCAGTATTTT. Amino acid sequence: CASSPTSGLTDTQYF. The full variable domain, its missing parts supplied by reference TRBV19 and TRBJ2-3, is DGGITQSPKYLFRKEGQNVTLSCEQNLNHDAMYWYRQDPGQGLRLIYYSQIVNDFQKGDIAEGYSVSREKKESFPLTVTSAQKNPTAFYLCASSPTSGLTDTQYFGPGTRLTVL.

The chain is built from TRBV6-5 and TRBJ2-7, with 7 bases that match TRBD1. V lost 4 bases, J lost 3 bases, and 9 bases stayed unmatched. This CDR3 has 15 residues. Germline V gives CDR1 MNHEY, CDR2 SVGAGI. CDR3 amino acids: CASSSGTASYYEQYF. The DNA of the CDR3 is TGTGCCAGCAGTTCCGGGACAGCCAGCTACTACGAGCAGTACTTC.

The chain recombines TRBV2 with TRBJ1-3, with D uncertain. V was cut by 4 bases and J by 0 bases, with 10 bases left in between. The CDR3 totals 15 residues. CDR1 and CDR2 from the germline V gene are SNHLY and FYNNEI. CDR3 protein: CASSVENFSGNTIYF. The CDR3 DNA sequence: TGTGCCAGCAGTGTAGAAAACTTCTCTGGAAACACCATATATTTT.

The CDR3 coding sequence is TGTGCCAGCAGTAGGACAGGGGTTGGTGAAAAACTGTTTTTT. Translating it yields CASSRTGVGEKLFF. The chain is built from TRBV2 and TRBJ1-4; 9 positions match TRBD1. The CDR3 contains 14 residues. Germline V lookup: CDR1 SNHLY, CDR2 FYNNEI. V lost 5 bases, J lost 7 bases, and 5 bases stayed unmatched.

The chain combines TRBV30 with TRBJ1-3; 8 bases are shared with TRBD1. Germline trimming cut 2 bases from V and 6 bases from J; bases unmatched to any gene: 3. The CDR3 loop spans 13 amino acids. The V gene's germline CDR1 is GTSNPN and CDR2 SVGIG (reference sequence). CDR3 loop: CAWSRDRQNTIYF. DNA for the CDR3: TGTGCCTGGAGTCGGGACAGGCAAAACACCATATATTTT.

J is TRBJ2-3 and V is TRBV25-1; 7 bases agree with TRBD2. The V and J ends lost 1 base and 2 bases, in that order; junction bases with no gene match: 6. This CDR3 is 16 amino acids long. Germline V gives CDR1 MGHDK, CDR2 SYGVNS. The chain's CDR3 is CASSEFGGGVTDTQYF. In DNA, the CDR3 is TGTGCCAGCAGTGAATTTGGGGGAGGGGTCACAGATACGCAGTATTTT.

As for this clone: This same CDR3 is encoded by further DNA sequences in the sample. This chain joins TRBV11-2 and TRBJ1-4; D is uncertain. Germline CDR1 SGHAT, CDR2 FQNNGV. Trimming left V 5 bases short and J 8 bases short, with 12 bases between. CDR3 length: 13 amino acids. Here the CDR3 DNA reads TGTGCCAGCAGCCCTAGTACGGGGGAAAAACTGTTTTTT. Translated: CASSPSTGEKLFF.

The chain joins TRBV7-9 to TRBJ2-7; 8 bases are a match to TRBD1. Trimming at V came to 5 bases and at J to 7 bases, leaving 16 bases not matched to a gene. The CDR3 contains 16 residues. CDR1 is SEHNR, CDR2 FQNEAQ, per germline (reference sequence). CDR3 nucleotide sequence: TGTGCCAGCAGCCTCGACAGGGGAAAAGTCTACGCGGAGCAGTACTTC. It translates to CASSLDRGKVYAEQYF.

The gene calls are TRBV28 and TRBJ1-1; perhaps TRBD1 as D (5 bases). The CDR3 extends over 15 amino acids. Between the trimmed V and J ends, which lost 6 bases and 1 base, there was a span of 15 bases. Germline V gene lookup returns CDR1 MDHEN and CDR2 SYDVKM. In DNA, the CDR3 is TGTGCCAGCAGCACCGGGGGGAGTTCGAACACTGAAGCTTTCTTT. This gives the protein CASSTGGSSNTEAFF.

V usage is TRBV28 and J usage is TRBJ1-5; D may be TRBD1 (6 bases). The V end lost 3 bases, the J end lost 2 bases, and 14 bases lay between the germline ends. The CDR3 sequence is 16 residues long. CDR1 and CDR2 from the germline V gene are MDHEN and SYDVKM. The CDR3 loop reads CASSFPAGEGNQPQHF. CDR3 nucleotides: TGTGCCAGCAGTTTCCCGGCAGGGGAAGGCAATCAGCCCCAGCATTTT.

This clone was observed once. J is TRBJ2-1 and V is TRBV19; TRBD2 matches 11 bases. V was pared by 3 bases and J by 6 bases, with 7 bases of the junction left unmatched. In germline, CDR1 is LNHDA, CDR2 SQIVND (reference sequence). The CDR3 consists of 16 residues. Here the CDR3 DNA reads TGTGCCAGTAGTATGACCGGGACTAGCGGCCGCAATGAGCAGTTCTTC. Translated, it gives CASSMTGTSGRNEQFF.

The V call is TRBV9, the J call TRBJ1-1; the D gene is possibly TRBD1 (5 bases). Trimming removed 2 bases at V and 1 base at J, with 12 bases between. Germline values: CDR1 SGDLS, CDR2 YYNGEE. The CDR3 has 15 amino acids. Here the CDR3 reads CASSVREGSNTEAFF. CDR3 bases: TGTGCCAGCAGCGTCAGGGAGGGCTCGAACACTGAAGCTTTCTTT.

This clone was counted only a few times. The chain has TRBV6-1 and TRBJ2-7, with D possibly matching TRBD1 (6 bases). From germline, CDR1 is MNHNS and CDR2 SASEGT. The germline V and J ends were trimmed by 4 bases and 3 bases, with 16 bases remaining between them. The CDR3 contains 15 residues. In DNA, the CDR3 is TGTGCCAGCAGTGGGACAGTGAGGATTGACTACGAGCAGTACTTC. This encodes CASSGTVRIDYEQYF.

V and J are TRBV7-6 and TRBJ2-1; 9 bases align to TRBD2. Germline V gene data show CDR1 as SGHVS and CDR2 as FNYEAQ. The V segment lost 8 bases and the J segment 8 bases; nucleotides outside the gene matches: 10. The CDR3 runs 14 residues. The CDR3 DNA follows: TGTGCCAGCGGACCCAGGACTAGCGTCGATGAGCAGTTCTTC. Protein sequence: CASGPRTSVDEQFF.